A single sample is the source of the 9 T cell receptor beta chains below, sequenced in a study of blood T cell repertoires in COVID-19 (dated by TCRdb to 2019 to 2021). The method behind the library was the immunoSEQ multiplex PCR assay. Drawn from immuneACCESS, this table holds only the in-frame rearrangements with V and J called that TCRdb kept. Clones are partly lost; checked studies trace under half to an unresolved V gene and leave the rest unexplained. The sample has roughly 57,000 clones on record, approximately 80% of them singletons. The ten biggest clones cover around two fifths of the sample. What was sequenced was peripheral blood. These receptor sequences come from a man in his sixties or seventies with active or convalescent COVID-19.

The J gene is TRBJ1-3, the V gene TRBV6-5; 7 positions agree with TRBD1. V lost 5 bases, J lost 0 bases, and 4 bases stayed unmatched. From germline, CDR1 is MNHEY and CDR2 SVGAGI. This CDR3 is built from 15 residues. Here the CDR3 DNA reads TGTGCCAGCAGTAGGGACAGAAACTCTGGAAACACCATATATTTT. Translating it yields CASSRDRNSGNTIYF.

The sample holds a few counts of this clone. The V call is TRBV9, the J call TRBJ1-4; no definite D call. This CDR3 region has 15 residues. Germline CDR1 and CDR2: SGDLS and YYNGEE. The ends were cut back, 3 bases at V and 5 bases at J, with 14 bases in the middle. DNA for the CDR3: TGTGCCAGCAGCGGTGGCGGCACGCAAAATGAAAAACTGTTTTTT. It specifies CASSGGGTQNEKLFF.

The rearrangement uses TRBV28 and TRBJ1-2; 12 nucleotides match TRBD1. Trimming removed 7 bases from V and 7 bases from J; junction bases left unmatched: 7. Germline V gene data show CDR1 as MDHEN and CDR2 as SYDVKM. The CDR3 sequence is 14 residues long. For the CDR3, the DNA is TGTGCCAGCACCAGGGACAGGGGGCGTTTTGGCTACACCTTC. Residues: CASTRDRGRFGYTF.

The V call is TRBV11-2, the J call TRBJ2-7; 8 nucleotides align to TRBD1. The J segment lost 6 bases and the V segment lost 4 bases, leaving 11 bases of the junction unmatched. This CDR3 is built from 15 residues. Germline CDR1 is SGHAT and CDR2 is FQNNGV. This CDR3 is CASSSWDQGAFEQYF. CDR3 nucleotides: TGTGCCAGCAGCTCGTGGGATCAGGGGGCCTTCGAGCAGTACTTC.

V gene TRBV3-1 (or the pseudogene TRBV3-2) combines with J gene TRBJ1-1; the D gene is possibly TRBD1 (6 bases). V dropped 5 bases and J dropped 4 bases, with 17 bases sitting between them. This CDR3 is built from 15 residues. Germline CDR1 is LGHDT and CDR2 is YNNKEL (reference sequence). CDR3 region: CASSEPGAPSTEAFF. The CDR3 nucleotides are TGTGCCAGCAGCGAACCAGGGGCTCCGAGCACTGAAGCTTTCTTT.

The chain recombines TRBV30 with TRBJ2-1, with TRBD1 as a possible D gene (5 bases). The germline CDR1 and CDR2 sequences are GTSNPN and SVGIG (reference sequence). Trimming removed 2 bases from V and 0 bases from J, with 14 bases in between. CDR3 length equals 16 residues. The chain's CDR3 is CAWSFLGHSSYNEQFF. As DNA, the CDR3 is TGTGCCTGGAGTTTTCTCGGACACTCCTCCTACAATGAGCAGTTCTTC.

The V gene is TRBV21-1, the J gene TRBJ1-6; the table names TRBD1, a call not compared with the DNA. TRBV21-1 is reported as a pseudogene. There are 15 residues in the CDR3. CDR3 coding DNA: TGTGCCAGCAGCGACGGGACAGGAGTGAATTCACCCCTCCACTTT. This sequence encodes CASSDGTGVNSPLHF.

The chain couples TRBV4-3 to TRBJ2-1, with TRBD2 as a possible D gene (5 bases). This CDR3 contains 16 residues. CDR1 and CDR2 (germline): LGHNA, YSLEER. V was trimmed by 3 bases and J by 7 bases, leaving 19 bases between them. CDR3 coding DNA: TGCGCCAGCAGCCAGGGTGGACTTCTCGCTTCGAATGAGCAGTTCTTC. It codes for CASSQGGLLASNEQFF.

The chain combines TRBV15 with TRBJ1-4; 8 bases match TRBD1. The CDR3 consists of 15 residues. Trimming removed 4 bases from V and 6 bases from J; junction bases left unmatched: 7. The germline V gene encodes CDR1 LNHNV and CDR2 YYDKDF (reference sequence). The CDR3 DNA reads TGTGCCACCAGCAAGCGGACAGGGAGTTATGAAAAACTGTTTTTT. It codes for CATSKRTGSYEKLFF.